The 29 T cell receptor beta chains reported below all come from one sample, sequenced in a study of technical replicates of blood from a few donors. TCRdb's copy holds only in-frame clones and misses some; the assay was immunoSEQ multiplex PCR. Here the sample spans approximately 53,000 clones, roughly 95% being singletons. The sequenced sample was T cells isolated from PBMCs. The receptors were gathered from a human donor in good health.

The chain combines TRBV30 with TRBJ1-3, with D possibly TRBD1 on 5 matching bases. The V and J ends lost 3 bases and 2 bases respectively, with 11 bases between them. The CDR3 contains 14 residues. Germline V gene sequence: CDR1 GTSNPN, CDR2 SVGIG (reference sequence). In DNA, the CDR3 is TGTGCCTGGAGACTGGGGGGGACTGGAAACACCATATATTTT. As protein: CAWRLGGTGNTIYF.

V usage is TRBV6-1 and J usage is TRBJ2-5; 9 bases line up with TRBD2. Germline CDR1 reads MNHNS; CDR2 reads SASEGT. The CDR3 loop spans 15 amino acids. J gave up 3 bases and V 6 bases, and 8 bases lay outside the gene matches. The CDR3 DNA is TGTGCCAGCAGCCGAACATTAGCGGGAGAAGAGACCCAGTACTTC. Translated, it gives CASSRTLAGEETQYF.

The chain recombines TRBV11-2 with TRBJ2-7; a weak D match, TRBD1 (7 bases). Trimming removed 5 bases from V and 0 bases from J, with 14 bases in between. The V gene's germline CDR1 is SGHAT and CDR2 FQNNGV. The CDR3 sequence is 15 residues long. The CDR3 bases are TGTGCCAGCAGCCAGGGGGGAGATAGCTCCTACGAGCAGTACTTC. It translates to CASSQGGDSSYEQYF.

The chain couples TRBV4-1 to TRBJ2-3; 14 bases match TRBD2. Germline CDR1 reads MGHRA; CDR2 reads YSYEKL. V shed 4 bases, J shed 5 bases, and the junction held 14 bases outside the gene matches. This CDR3 is 19 amino acids long. CDR3 DNA sequence: TGCGCCAGCAGCCGAGGGACTAGCGGGAGTTGGAGAAGGGGAGATACGCAGTATTTT. Translation: CASSRGTSGSWRRGDTQYF.

The rearrangement links TRBV19 to TRBJ1-5; D is undetermined. CDR1 and CDR2 (germline): LNHDA, SQIVND (reference sequence). The CDR3 totals 12 residues. V shed 6 bases and J shed 11 bases, with 14 bases lying between them. For the CDR3, the DNA is TGTGCCAGTAGGTATGCAGGTGAAGCCCAGCATTTT. This encodes CASRYAGEAQHF.

The chain carries TRBV6-5 and TRBJ2-3, with TRBD2 matching 8 bases. The CDR3 covers 14 residues. Germline-derived CDR1 and CDR2 are MNHEY and SVGAGI. V trimming: 6 bases; J trimming: 4 bases; junction bases outside the gene matches: 6. CDR3 bases: TGTGCCAGCAGACTGGGACTAGGACCAGATACGCAGTATTTT. Amino acid sequence: CASRLGLGPDTQYF.

The chain couples TRBV20-1 to TRBJ1-1; D is possibly TRBD1 (5 bases). The ends were cut back, 4 bases at V and 8 bases at J, with 11 bases in the middle. The CDR3 has 11 residues. Per germline, CDR1 DFQATT and CDR2 SNEGSKA (reference sequence). The CDR3 region is CSATRQTEAFF. DNA for the CDR3: TGCAGTGCTACCCGACAGACAGAAGCTTTCTTT.

The chain links TRBV7-9 to TRBJ2-3, with unresolved D. V was pared by 2 bases and J by 2 bases, with 8 bases between. CDR1 SEHNR and CDR2 FQNEAQ come from the germline V gene (reference sequence). The CDR3 extends over 14 amino acids. This CDR3 is CASSLFGYTDTQYF. CDR3 DNA: TGTGCCAGCAGCTTATTCGGGTACACAGATACGCAGTATTTT.

V is TRBV11-3 and J is TRBJ2-7, with a possible D match to TRBD2 (6 bases). Trimming pared 0 bases from V and 7 bases from J, leaving 7 bases between. The germline CDR1 and CDR2 sequences are SGHNT and YENEEA. This CDR3 region has 12 residues. CDR3 loop: CASSLDRGEQYF. DNA of the CDR3: TGTGCCAGCAGCTTAGATCGGGGGGAGCAGTACTTC.

This chain uses TRBV7-8 with TRBJ2-7; 10 nucleotides agree with TRBD1. After removal of 5 bases from V and 5 bases from J, the junction contained 12 bases not matched to a gene. This CDR3 has 16 amino acids. Germline V gives CDR1 SGHVS, CDR2 FQNEAQ. The CDR3 DNA is TGTGCCAGCAGCCAACGGAGGGACAGGGGAACGAACGAGCAGTACTTC. Translated: CASSQRRDRGTNEQYF. Based on the CDR3 plus reference TRBV7-8 and TRBJ2-7, the full variable domain is GAGVSQSPRYKVAKRGQDVALRCDPISGHVSLFWYQQALGQGPEFLTYFQNEAQLDKSGLPSDRFFAERPEGSVSTLKIQRTQQEDSAVYLCASSQRRDRGTNEQYFGPGTRLTVT.

The chain carries TRBV27 and TRBJ1-2, with TRBD1 as a possible D gene (5 bases). Deletions cut 2 bases from V and 7 bases from J, with 20 bases between. Germline values: CDR1 MNHEY, CDR2 SMNVEV (reference sequence). This CDR3 is built from 16 residues. This CDR3 reads CASSLSDGGILRGYTF. The CDR3 nucleotides are TGTGCCAGCAGTTTAAGTGACGGGGGGATTCTCCGTGGCTACACCTTC.

The chain employs TRBV6-6 and TRBJ1-4; 8 bases fit TRBD1. The CDR3 totals 15 residues. The germline CDR1 and CDR2 sequences are MNHNY and SVGAGI (reference sequence). V shed 0 bases, J shed 11 bases, and the junction held 8 bases outside the gene matches. The CDR3: CASSYSMQGALKLFF. The CDR3 region has the DNA TGTGCCAGCAGTTACTCGATGCAGGGGGCTCTGAAACTGTTTTTT.

CDR3 residues: CASSSNSGTIERGYTF. In nucleotides, the CDR3 is TGTGCCAGCAGCTCTAACTCCGGGACAATCGAACGTGGCTACACCTTC. This chain connects TRBV5-5 to TRBJ1-2, with a possible D match to TRBD1 (6 bases). With 3 bases removed from V and 7 bases from J, the gap between germline ends came to 22 bases. This CDR3 region has 16 residues. Germline-derived CDR1 and CDR2 are SGHKS and YYEKEE (reference sequence).

The genes are TRBV5-4 and TRBJ2-7, with a tentative D call TRBD2 (6 bases). Trimming pared 0 bases from V and 4 bases from J, leaving 14 bases between. This CDR3 region has 15 residues. Germline assignment: CDR1 SGHNT and CDR2 YYREEE (reference sequence). CDR3 loop: CASSLVVGGGYEQYF. The CDR3 region has the DNA TGTGCCAGCAGCTTGGTGGTCGGCGGAGGGTACGAGCAGTACTTC.

The chain couples TRBV5-1 to TRBJ2-2; D may be TRBD1 (5 bases). CDR1 and CDR2 from the germline V gene are SGHRS and YFSETQ. With 1 base removed from V and 4 bases from J, the gap between germline ends came to 11 bases. The CDR3 is 15 residues long. CDR3 in DNA: TGCGCCAGCAGCTTGATCAGGGATGGCACCGGGGAGCTGTTTTTT. It specifies CASSLIRDGTGELFF.

This clone was seen only a few times. The rearrangement links TRBV10-1 to TRBJ1-2; 8 nucleotides line up with TRBD1. The CDR3 covers 15 residues. V shed 4 bases and J 0 bases; nucleotides not matched to a gene: 4. CDR1 is WNHNN, CDR2 SYGVQD, per germline (reference sequence). CDR3 in DNA: TGCGCCAGCAGTGGGGACAGGAAAGCTAACTATGGCTACACCTTC. This sequence encodes CASSGDRKANYGYTF.

This chain joins TRBV9 and TRBJ2-7, with D perhaps TRBD2 (6 bases). The CDR3 contains 14 residues. V was shortened by 0 bases and J by 4 bases, with 11 bases between the two germline ends. Germline CDR1 reads SGDLS; CDR2 reads YYNGEE. CDR3 DNA sequence: TGTGCCAGCAGCGTAGCTGTTGGGGGGTACGAGCAGTACTTC. Its protein is CASSVAVGGYEQYF. Using reference TRBV9 and TRBJ2-7 for the parts outside the CDR3, the full variable domain is DSGVTQTPKHLITATGQRVTLRCSPRSGDLSVYWYQQSLDQGLQFLIQYYNGEERAKGNILERFSAQQFPDLHSELNLSSLELGDSALYFCASSVAVGGYEQYFGPGTRLTVT.

The chain is built from TRBV5-4 and TRBJ1-1; the D gene is possibly TRBD1 (5 bases). V lost 2 bases to trimming and J lost 5 bases, with 7 bases between them. Germline values: CDR1 SGHNT, CDR2 YYREEE (reference sequence). The CDR3 is 12 residues long. The CDR3 loop reads CASSLQATEAFF. The CDR3, as DNA: TGTGCCAGCAGCTTACAGGCGACTGAAGCTTTCTTT.

This sequence joins TRBV6-5 and TRBJ2-7; D is perhaps TRBD2 (6 bases). The V end was cut by 0 bases, the J end by 6 bases, with 15 bases between. The CDR3 contains 15 residues. The V gene's germline CDR1 is MNHEY and CDR2 SVGAGI. Here the CDR3 reads CASSYSGGSPLEQYF. In DNA, the CDR3 is TGTGCCAGCAGTTACTCCGGGGGATCCCCTCTCGAGCAGTACTTC.

The chain employs TRBV7-3 and TRBJ2-6, with D maybe TRBD1 (6 bases). V lost 5 bases and J 6 bases, leaving 14 bases between the germline ends. The germline gives CDR1 SGHTA, CDR2 FQGTGA. The length of the CDR3 is 15 residues. In nucleotides, the CDR3 is TGTGCCAGCAGCCCCGGACAGCCCGAGGCCAACGTCCTGACTTTC. It translates to CASSPGQPEANVLTF.

The chain joins TRBV2 to TRBJ2-3; D unclear. Trimming took off 2 bases at V and 0 bases at J, with 12 bases between the two ends. CDR3 length equals 16 residues. In germline, CDR1 is SNHLY, CDR2 FYNNEI. This CDR3 reads CASSEQAVLSTDTQYF. CDR3 coding DNA: TGTGCCAGCAGTGAACAGGCCGTCCTTAGCACAGATACGCAGTATTTT.

The rearrangement uses TRBV28 and TRBJ2-1, with 11 nucleotides matching TRBD2. This CDR3 comprises 15 residues. The V gene's germline CDR1 is MDHEN and CDR2 SYDVKM. The V gene end was trimmed by 9 bases and the J gene end by 10 bases; junction bases not matched to a gene: 14. As DNA, the CDR3 is TGTGCCAGGCCCGTCCCTAGCGGGAGGTATGGGGAGCAGTTCTTC. Amino acid sequence: CARPVPSGRYGEQFF.

This chain links TRBV30 with TRBJ2-2; the D gene is possibly TRBD2 (6 bases). Trimming took off 3 bases at V and 0 bases at J, with 11 bases between the two ends. This CDR3 contains 15 residues. Germline V gene sequence: CDR1 GTSNPN, CDR2 SVGIG (reference sequence). Here the CDR3 DNA reads TGTGCCTGGAGCCGGGGAGGTTCGAACACCGGGGAGCTGTTTTTT. It encodes CAWSRGGSNTGELFF. The variable domain in full, completed from reference TRBV30 and TRBJ2-2, reads SQTIHQWPATLVQPVGSPLSLECTVEGTSNPNLYWYRQAAGRGLQLLFYSVGIGQISSEVPQNLSASRPQDRQFILSSKKLLLSDSGFYLCAWSRGGSNTGELFFGEGSRLTVL.

The chain uses TRBV4-3 and TRBJ1-2, with 7 bases fitting TRBD1. This CDR3 is 14 amino acids long. The germline gives CDR1 LGHNA, CDR2 YSLEER. The V gene end was trimmed by 0 bases and the J gene end by 7 bases; junction bases not matched to a gene: 5. The CDR3 sequence is CASSQEGSGGGYTF. CDR3 in DNA: TGCGCCAGCAGCCAAGAAGGATCAGGGGGTGGCTACACCTTC.

The V call is TRBV29-1, the J call TRBJ2-7; possibly TRBD2 for D (5 bases). The germline gives CDR1 SQVTM, CDR2 ANQGSEA. The CDR3 extends over 11 amino acids. Between the trimmed V and J ends, which lost 4 bases and 6 bases, there was a span of 10 bases. The CDR3 DNA follows: TGCAGCGTTGGATATGAGGGCGAGCAGTACTTC. Protein sequence: CSVGYEGEQYF.

The chain links TRBV4-3 to TRBJ1-4; perhaps TRBD1 as D (5 bases). V was shortened by 0 bases and J by 4 bases, with 12 bases between the two germline ends. This CDR3 contains 16 residues. Germline V CDR1 and CDR2: LGHNA, YSLEER. For the CDR3, the DNA is TGCGCCAGCAGCCAAGAAACCCCAGGGTTTAATGAAAAACTGTTTTTT. Residues: CASSQETPGFNEKLFF.

The chain couples TRBV5-5 to TRBJ1-4, with 10 bases lining up with TRBD1. Unmatched junction bases numbered 7, after V lost 5 bases and J lost 6 bases. CDR1 SGHKS and CDR2 YYEKEE come from the germline V gene (reference sequence). This CDR3 spans 15 amino acids. The CDR3 DNA follows: TGTGCCAGCAGTCTCCAAGGACAGGGGGATGAAAAACTGTTTTTT. Its translation: CASSLQGQGDEKLFF.

The chain links TRBV30 to TRBJ2-3; 10 positions match TRBD1. The CDR3 spans 14 residues. V dropped 5 bases and J dropped 3; count of bases not matched to a gene: 5. Germline CDR1 reads GTSNPN; CDR2 reads SVGIG (reference sequence). CDR3 nucleotide sequence: TGTGCCTGGGAAGACAGGGGGCGAACAGATACGCAGTATTTT. Its protein product is CAWEDRGRTDTQYF.

The J gene is TRBJ2-7, the V gene TRBV9; no clear D gene. The V gene lost 0 bases and the J gene lost 5 bases, with 15 bases spanning the gap. The length of the CDR3 is 15 residues. Germline V gene data show CDR1 as SGDLS and CDR2 as YYNGEE. CDR3 nucleotide sequence: TGTGCCAGCAGCGTAGGACTTGCCCTTCAGAACGAGCAGTACTTC. Amino acids: CASSVGLALQNEQYF.